A selection of T cell receptor beta chains follows, all from one sample in a study of Ad26.COV2.S vaccination and SARS-CoV-2 variants. Only in-frame clones appear in the TCRdb table, and some are missing; sequencing was by immunoSEQ multiplex PCR. The repertoire holds 440,000 or so clones, around 89% seen once, with 1.5% to 2% in the top ten. This specimen was peripheral blood, taken in a trial of Ad26.COV2.S vaccine versus placebo. The source of these receptors is a person between 18 and 65 years old who received the Ad26.COV2.S COVID-19 vaccine or a placebo. Each CDR3 is given with its conserved first and last residue. A D gene is named only where the DNA matches it firmly. Some rows have no size entry. The others give once, few or many, or a class for an expanded clone.

j_call	clone_size	d_call	v_call	cdr3_aa	cdr3_nt
TRBJ1-6	-	-	TRBV18	CASSPGGNSPLHF	TGTGCCAGCTCACCCGGGGGCAATTCACCCCTCCACTTT
TRBJ2-7	-	-	TRBV2	CASSENGGRSYEQYF	TGTGCCAGCAGTGAAAACGGAGGAAGATCCTACGAGCAGTACTTC
TRBJ2-7	once	TRBD1	TRBV7-9	CASSFGYRGHSYEQYF	TGTGCCAGCAGCTTTGGTTACAGGGGGCACTCCTACGAGCAGTACTTC
TRBJ1-1	-	TRBD1	TRBV18	CASSYRGNTEAFF	TGTGCCAGCTCTTACAGGGGAAATACTGAAGCTTTCTTT
TRBJ2-1	-	TRBD2	TRBV4-2	CASSPRGRGGRENEQFF	TGTGCCAGCAGCCCCCGCGGGAGGGGCGGGCGGGAGAATGAGCAGTTCTTC
TRBJ2-3	-	TRBD2	TRBV27	CASSFSGRRTDTQYF	TGTGCCAGCAGTTTCAGCGGGAGGCGCACAGATACGCAGTATTTT
TRBJ2-1	few	TRBD1	TRBV4-2	CASSQSGQGGNEQFF	TGTGCCAGCAGTCAATCGGGACAGGGTGGCAATGAGCAGTTCTTC
TRBJ2-3	-	-	TRBV5-1	CASSLGDLGTQYF	TGCGCCAGCAGCTTGGGGGACCTAGGGACGCAGTATTTT
TRBJ1-3	-	-	TRBV5-8	CASSFRASGNTIYF	TGTGCCAGCAGCTTTAGAGCCTCTGGAAACACCATATATTTT
TRBJ1-2	-	TRBD1	TRBV5-5	CASSLGTGSNYGYTF	TGTGCCAGCAGCCTAGGGACAGGGAGTAACTATGGCTACACCTTC